One sample yielded the 30 T cell receptor beta chains listed below, sequenced in a study of long-term antiretroviral therapy in people with HIV. At the survey level, the v3.0 immunoSEQ assay was run. TCRdb's copy holds only in-frame clones and misses some; the assay was immunoSEQ multiplex PCR. The repertoire holds over 25,000 clones, with around four fifths as singletons. The material sequenced was unsorted PBMCs, taken 2.7 to 2.9 years after starting antiretroviral therapy. The source is a young man with HIV.

The chain combines TRBV21-1 with TRBJ2-2; the D call TRBD2 from the table was never checked on the DNA. TRBV21-1 is deemed a pseudogene. The CDR3 runs to 13 residues. DNA of the CDR3: TGTGCCAGCAGCAACGGGTTCACCGGGGAGCTGTTTTTT. Its protein is CASSNGFTGELFF.

DNA for the CDR3: TGTGCCAGTGATACAGGGAATAGCAATCAGCCCCAGCATTTT. This gives the protein CASDTGNSNQPQHF. This sequence joins TRBV19 and TRBJ1-5; D perhaps matches TRBD1 (6 bases). Between the trimmed V and J ends, which lost 8 bases and 0 bases, there was a span of 11 bases. The CDR3 is made up of 14 amino acids. The germline V gene encodes CDR1 LNHDA and CDR2 SQIVND (reference sequence).

This clone was found once. The rearrangement links TRBV2 to TRBJ2-1; 7 bases are shared with TRBD1. This CDR3 contains 15 residues. The junction had 6 bases not matched to a gene; V was cut back by 6 bases and J by 1 base. The germline V gene encodes CDR1 SNHLY and CDR2 FYNNEI. CDR3 residues: CASSDRVGSYNEQFF. The CDR3, as DNA: TGTGCCAGCAGCGACAGGGTAGGGTCCTACAATGAGCAGTTCTTC.

This clone was counted a few times. This chain links TRBV5-1 with TRBJ1-2; D is unresolved. V shed 0 bases and J shed 2 bases, with 11 bases lying between them. The CDR3 is 15 amino acids. CDR1 is SGHRS and CDR2 is YFSETQ in the germline V gene. This CDR3 reads CASSLGFSGNYGYTF. CDR3 in DNA: TGCGCCAGCAGCTTGGGCTTTTCGGGGAACTATGGCTACACCTTC. Drawing the rest from reference TRBV5-1 and TRBJ1-2, the complete variable domain is KAGVTQTPRYLIKTRGQQVTLSCSPISGHRSVSWYQQTPGQGLQFLFEYFSETQRNKGNFPGRFSGRQFSNSRSEMNVSTLELGDSALYLCASSLGFSGNYGYTFGSGTRLTVV.

This rearrangement joins TRBV5-1 to TRBJ1-2; D possibly corresponds to TRBD1 (6 bases). Germline loops: CDR1 SGHRS, CDR2 YFSETQ. The CDR3 loop spans 14 amino acids. V dropped 4 bases and J dropped 5 bases, with 15 bases sitting between them. CDR3 coding DNA: TGCGCCAGCAGCCCTCCGGGACACAAATATGGCTACACCTTC. It yields the protein CASSPPGHKYGYTF. The full variable domain, in which reference TRBV5-1 and TRBJ1-2 provide the parts outside the CDR3, is KAGVTQTPRYLIKTRGQQVTLSCSPISGHRSVSWYQQTPGQGLQFLFEYFSETQRNKGNFPGRFSGRQFSNSRSEMNVSTLELGDSALYLCASSPPGHKYGYTFGSGTRLTVV.

This clone was detected once. The chain couples TRBV25-1 to TRBJ2-1, with 9 bases matching TRBD1. This CDR3 comprises 14 residues. Trimming at V came to 4 bases and at J to 7 bases, leaving 5 bases not matched to a gene. The germline V gene has CDR1 MGHDK and CDR2 SYGVNS. CDR3 in amino acids: CASSGAGQGNEQFF. CDR3 DNA: TGTGCCAGCAGTGGGGCGGGACAGGGTAATGAGCAGTTCTTC.

This clone has a single count. The J gene is TRBJ2-5, the V gene TRBV5-1; no definite D call. The CDR3 runs to 15 residues. Per the germline V gene, CDR1 is SGHRS and CDR2 is YFSETQ. Trimming cost V 0 bases and J 1 base, with 10 bases left between them. Written as DNA, the CDR3 is TGCGCCAGCAGCTTGGTAGGCGCCCTCCAAGAGACCCAGTACTTC. This codes for CASSLVGALQETQYF.

J is TRBJ1-1 and V is TRBV6-5; D is possibly TRBD1 (5 bases). CDR3 length: 13 amino acids. CDR1 is MNHEY, CDR2 SVGAGI, per germline. Trimming removed 6 bases at V and 4 bases at J, with 12 bases between. CDR3 residues: CASRNGGATEAFF. CDR3 DNA: TGTGCCAGCAGGAATGGGGGAGCCACTGAAGCTTTCTTT.

J is TRBJ1-1 and V is TRBV12-5, with TRBD1 matching over 9 bases. CDR1 and CDR2 (germline): LGHNT, FRNRAP. The CDR3 has 12 amino acids. The ends lost 6 bases at V and 10 bases at J; junction bases unmatched: 6. The CDR3 coding sequence is TGTGCTAGTGGGAACACAGGGGGCTTAGCTTTCTTT. It specifies CASGNTGGLAFF.

This sequence joins TRBV28 and TRBJ1-2; D is undetermined. The CDR3 consists of 12 residues. Deletions cut 6 bases from V and 4 bases from J, with 9 bases between. Germline V gene data show CDR1 as MDHEN and CDR2 as SYDVKM. CDR3 nucleotides: TGTGCCAGCAGCCTGACGGCCTATGGCTACACCTTC. This encodes CASSLTAYGYTF.

The genes are TRBV5-4 and TRBJ1-2, with a weak D call TRBD1 (5 bases). Trimming pared 0 bases from V and 7 bases from J, leaving 13 bases between. CDR1 SGHNT and CDR2 YYREEE come from the germline V gene (reference sequence). CDR3 length: 14 amino acids. For the CDR3, the DNA is TGTGCCAGCAGCTTGGCCACGCAGGGACTTGGCTACACCTTC. Amino acid sequence: CASSLATQGLGYTF.

This clone was detected a few times. The CDR3 protein is CASSLGQGNYEQYF. The CDR3 bases are TGCGCCAGCAGCTTGGGGCAGGGTAACTACGAGCAGTACTTC. The chain recombines TRBV5-1 with TRBJ2-7, with a tentative D call TRBD1 (5 bases). CDR1 is SGHRS, CDR2 YFSETQ, per germline. The V gene lost 0 bases and the J gene lost 3 bases, with 10 bases spanning the gap. This CDR3 has 14 amino acids.

The rearrangement joins TRBV2 to TRBJ2-7, with no clear D. This CDR3 region has 15 residues. Germline V lookup: CDR1 SNHLY, CDR2 FYNNEI. Trimming pared 2 bases from V and 3 bases from J, leaving 14 bases between. This CDR3 is CASSELRIGRYEQYF. The CDR3 DNA follows: TGTGCCAGCAGTGAATTGAGGATTGGACGCTACGAGCAGTACTTC. Together with reference TRBV2 and TRBJ2-7, the CDR3 gives the full variable domain: EPEVTQTPSHQVTQMGQEVILRCVPISNHLYFYWYRQILGQKVEFLVSFYNNEISEKSEIFDDQFSVERPDGSNFTLKIRSTKLEDSAMYFCASSELRIGRYEQYFGPGTRLTVT.

The chain combines TRBV6-5 with TRBJ1-1; tentative D call: TRBD1 (5 bases). V was cut by 6 bases and J by 1 base, with 12 bases left in between. The CDR3 loop spans 14 amino acids. Per germline, CDR1 MNHEY and CDR2 SVGAGI. CDR3 amino acids: CASSLGRTNTEAFF. In DNA, the CDR3 is TGTGCCAGCAGCCTGGGACGGACGAACACTGAAGCTTTCTTT.

V gene TRBV2 combines with J gene TRBJ1-2; no reliable D call. Germline CDR1 SNHLY, CDR2 FYNNEI. The CDR3 runs to 15 residues. The V end lost 9 bases, the J end lost 0 bases, and 17 bases lay between the germline ends. CDR3 nucleotide sequence: TGTGCCAGTGCGAGCCCACACACGACTAACTATGGCTACACCTTC. Residues: CASASPHTTNYGYTF.

J is TRBJ2-5 and V is TRBV9, with 12 bases aligning to TRBD2. CDR1 is SGDLS, CDR2 YYNGEE, per germline. Unmatched junction bases numbered 3, after V lost 0 bases and J lost 3 bases. The CDR3 has 16 amino acids. This CDR3 reads CASSVDRTSGEETQYF. CDR3 in DNA: TGTGCCAGCAGCGTAGACAGGACTAGCGGGGAAGAGACCCAGTACTTC.

This chain connects TRBV6-5 to TRBJ1-4, with a tentative D call TRBD1 (5 bases). The germline V gene encodes CDR1 MNHEY and CDR2 SVGAGI. This CDR3 contains 15 residues. The V end lost 0 bases, the J end lost 2 bases, and 7 bases lay between the germline ends. The CDR3 DNA is TGTGCCAGCAGTTACTCACGACAGACTAATGAAAAACTGTTTTTT. Amino acids: CASSYSRQTNEKLFF.

This clone was observed once. The rearrangement uses TRBV4-1 and TRBJ1-1, with no clear D. This CDR3 is built from 15 residues. The germline V gene has CDR1 MGHRA and CDR2 YSYEKL. V dropped 0 bases and J dropped 1 base, with 9 bases sitting between them. CDR3: CASSQDLRGNTEAFF. In nucleotides, the CDR3 is TGCGCCAGCAGCCAAGATCTTAGAGGGAACACTGAAGCTTTCTTT.

This clone was detected only a few times. The chain is built from TRBV27 and TRBJ2-7; D may be TRBD1 (5 bases). Germline lookup yields CDR1 MNHEY and CDR2 SMNVEV (reference sequence). This CDR3 contains 14 residues. Trimming pared 5 bases from V and 5 bases from J, leaving 16 bases between. Here the CDR3 DNA reads TGTGCCAGCAGTGTGGGGCAGGGTTGGAACGAGCAGTACTTC. Its protein is CASSVGQGWNEQYF.

This chain uses TRBV18 with TRBJ1-1, with 7 bases lining up with TRBD1. CDR1 KGHSH and CDR2 LQKENI come from the germline V gene. This CDR3 contains 15 residues. Trimming removed 3 bases from V and 1 base from J; junction bases left unmatched: 5. The CDR3 nucleotides read TGTGCCAGCTCACCTTTGACAGGGAAGAACACTGAAGCTTTCTTT. Encoded protein: CASSPLTGKNTEAFF.

In this sample, this clone turned up once. The chain combines TRBV27 with TRBJ2-2; D is possibly TRBD2 (6 bases). Deletions cut 4 bases from V and 2 bases from J, with 11 bases between. The CDR3 totals 15 residues. Germline V CDR1 and CDR2: MNHEY, SMNVEV (reference sequence). The DNA for the CDR3 is TGTGCCAGCAGTTCTCGGGACTCAAACACCGGGGAGCTGTTTTTT. Translating it yields CASSSRDSNTGELFF.

The chain joins TRBV7-8 to TRBJ2-1; TRBD1 aligns across 9 bases. CDR3 length: 15 amino acids. Germline assignment: CDR1 SGHVS and CDR2 FQNEAQ. V dropped 5 bases and J dropped 1; count of bases not matched to a gene: 3. The CDR3 region has the DNA TGTGCCAGCAGCCCCGGACAGGGGTCCTACAATGAGCAGTTCTTC. It translates to CASSPGQGSYNEQFF.

This chain links TRBV5-4 with TRBJ2-7; 10 nucleotides match TRBD1. The CDR3 is made up of 13 amino acids. The germline V gene encodes CDR1 SGHNT and CDR2 YYREEE (reference sequence). V lost 6 bases, J lost 5 bases, and 5 bases stayed unmatched. The CDR3 spells CASKLTGGNEQYF. As DNA, the CDR3 is TGTGCCAGCAAACTGACAGGGGGCAACGAGCAGTACTTC. The whole variable domain, filled in from reference TRBV5-4 and TRBJ2-7, reads ETGVTQSPTHLIKTRGQQVTLRCSSQSGHNTVSWYQQALGQGPQFIFQYYREEENGRGNFPPRFSGLQFPNYSSELNVNALELDDSALYLCASKLTGGNEQYFGPGTRLTVT.

In its sample, this clone was seen once. The chain uses TRBV4-3 and TRBJ2-3; D unclear. Trimming took off 4 bases at V and 1 base at J, with 18 bases between the two ends. Per germline, CDR1 LGHNA and CDR2 YSLEER. CDR3 length equals 17 residues. The CDR3 is CASSPGPVHRGTDTQYF. Written as DNA, the CDR3 is TGCGCCAGCAGCCCAGGACCCGTCCACAGAGGCACAGATACGCAGTATTTT.

This chain joins TRBV6-5 and TRBJ2-1; tentatively, D is TRBD1 (8 bases). This CDR3 region has 15 residues. V dropped 6 bases and J dropped 6 bases, with 18 bases sitting between them. The V gene's germline CDR1 is MNHEY and CDR2 SVGAGI. CDR3 region: CASRPQGGQGNEQFF. The DNA for the CDR3 is TGTGCCAGCAGGCCACAGGGGGGGCAAGGCAATGAGCAGTTCTTC.

The CDR3 is CASRPTGDNQPQHF. As DNA, the CDR3 is TGTGCCAGCAGACCGACAGGAGACAATCAGCCCCAGCATTTT. The chain recombines TRBV27 with TRBJ1-5; tentative D call: TRBD1 (6 bases). Germline V gene sequence: CDR1 MNHEY, CDR2 SMNVEV (reference sequence). The CDR3 sequence is 14 residues long. V lost 6 bases to trimming and J lost 3 bases, with 12 bases between them.

The chain joins TRBV7-9 to TRBJ1-2; 8 bases fit TRBD1. Germline lookup yields CDR1 SEHNR and CDR2 FQNEAQ (reference sequence). This CDR3 spans 15 amino acids. The J segment lost 0 bases and the V segment lost 11 bases, leaving 11 bases of the junction unmatched. The CDR3 DNA follows: TGTGCCTTTGGGGACAGGAGCAAATCTAACTATGGCTACACCTTC. Encoded protein: CAFGDRSKSNYGYTF.

This chain connects TRBV30 to TRBJ2-4, with D possibly matching TRBD1 (7 bases). The CDR3 runs 14 residues. CDR1 is GTSNPN and CDR2 is SVGIG in the germline V gene (reference sequence). Trimming stripped 4 bases from V and 2 bases from J, with 12 bases between. The DNA for the CDR3 is TGTGCCTGGACCGGAGGGGGCTCCAAAAACATTCAGTACTTC. Protein product: CAWTGGGSKNIQYF.

The chain couples TRBV11-2 to TRBJ2-3, with D possibly being TRBD2 (6 bases). Germline assignment: CDR1 SGHAT and CDR2 FQNNGV. This CDR3 is built from 15 residues. V lost 6 bases to trimming and J lost 5 bases, with 18 bases between them. The CDR3 reads CASSQVPGLIDTQYF. CDR3 nucleotide sequence: TGTGCCAGCAGTCAGGTACCGGGACTCATAGATACGCAGTATTTT.

The CDR3 DNA is TGTGCCTCAACTTGGGGGATCACTGAAGCTTTCTTT. It translates to CASTWGITEAFF. The V and J genes are TRBV19 and TRBJ1-1; D possibly corresponds to TRBD1 (5 bases). Germline lookup yields CDR1 LNHDA and CDR2 SQIVND (reference sequence). The CDR3 loop spans 12 amino acids. With 11 bases removed from V and 4 bases from J, the gap between germline ends came to 14 bases.